These T cell receptor beta chains were read from a single sample in a study of CD8 T cells in ankylosing spondylitis. Each CDR3 protein gets one entry after TCRdb re-called the 5' RACE reads with MiXCR. The data hold 200,000 to 250,000 distinct CDR3 sequences, with over 8.5% observed a single time. Sequencing used blood, either unsorted or a sorted T cell fraction (not recorded which). The receptors stem from a male donor with ankylosing spondylitis or in good health (not recorded which). The CDR3 runs from the conserved cysteine through the conserved F or W. D genes are given only for firm matches. A clone size is listed for some rows: how often the clone was seen (once, few, many), or a class if it is expanded.

cdr3_aa,cdr3_nt,d_call,clone_size,v_call,j_call
CASRDDKGTDTQYF,TGTGCCAGCAGGGATGACAAGGGGACAGATACGCAGTATTTT,.,.,TRBV12-3/TRBV12-4,TRBJ2-3
CSARDPGGADEQFF,TGCAGTGCTAGAGATCCGGGAGGGGCAGACGAGCAGTTCTTC,TRBD2,many,TRBV20-1,TRBJ2-1
CASSPEGGRNQPQHF,TGTGCCAGCAGCCCCGAGGGGGGAAGGAATCAGCCCCAGCATTTT,.,few,TRBV7-2,TRBJ1-5
CASSLAARDRVDNEQFF,TGTGCCAGCAGCTTAGCCGCCCGGGACAGGGTAGACAATGAGCAGTTCTTC,TRBD1,few,TRBV7-2,TRBJ2-1
CASSPITLAKNIQYF,TGTGCCAGCAGCCCTATAACCCTAGCCAAAAACATTCAGTACTTC,.,many,TRBV27,TRBJ2-4
CSVEIQASGYTF,TGCAGCGTTGAAATACAGGCATCAGGCTACACCTTC,.,many,TRBV29-1,TRBJ1-2
CASSLARGFGETQYF,TGTGCCAGCAGCTTAGCGCGAGGGTTTGGAGAGACCCAGTACTTC,.,.,TRBV7-9,TRBJ2-5
CASSSRDRGDTGELFF,TGTGCCAGCAGCTCCCGGGACAGGGGAGATACCGGGGAGCTGTTTTTT,TRBD1,many,TRBV5-6,TRBJ2-2
CASSFGDRGINTEAFF,TGCGCCAGCAGCTTCGGAGACAGGGGAATAAACACTGAAGCTTTCTTT,TRBD1,many,TRBV5-1,TRBJ1-1
CSAVDRGNTEAFF,TGCAGTGCTGTTGACAGGGGGAACACTGAAGCTTTCTTT,TRBD1,many,TRBV20-1,TRBJ1-1
CASSLVGGANEKLFF,TGTGCCAGCAGCTTAGTGGGGGGCGCGAATGAAAAACTGTTTTTT,.,few,TRBV7-9,TRBJ1-4
CASSNRPGRDEQFF,TGTGCCAGCAGTAACCGGCCCGGACGGGATGAGCAGTTCTTC,.,many,TRBV6-5,TRBJ2-1
CASSSIRQRFLRDSPLHF,TGTGCCAGCAGTTCTATCCGACAGCGGTTCCTTAGGGATTCACCCCTCCACTTT,.,many,TRBV12-3/TRBV12-4,TRBJ1-6
CASGTASSSYEQYF,TGTGCCAGTGGGACGGCCAGTAGCTCCTACGAGCAGTACTTC,.,many,TRBV12-3/TRBV12-4,TRBJ2-7
CASSRDNLNTEAFF,TGCGCCAGCAGCCGGGACAACTTGAACACTGAAGCTTTCTTT,.,.,TRBV5-1,TRBJ1-1
CAISSGTGANGYTF,TGTGCCATCTCCTCGGGAACAGGGGCTAATGGCTACACCTTC,TRBD1,many,TRBV12-3/TRBV12-4,TRBJ1-2
CSAFRGSNQPQHF,TGCAGTGCCTTTCGGGGTAGCAATCAGCCCCAGCATTTT,.,many,TRBV20-1,TRBJ1-5
CASSQERLTDTQYF,TGCGCCAGCAGCCAAGAGCGGCTCACAGATACGCAGTATTTT,.,many,TRBV4-1,TRBJ2-3
CASRAGDSNQPQHF,TGTGCCAGCCGGGCGGGAGATAGCAATCAGCCCCAGCATTTT,.,many,TRBV27,TRBJ1-5
CASSASLEPQHF,TGTGCCAGCAGTGCCTCGTTGGAGCCCCAGCATTTT,.,many,TRBV12-3/TRBV12-4,TRBJ1-5
CASSLSNRVYTEAFF,TGTGCCAGCAGTTTGTCGAACAGGGTGTACACTGAAGCTTTCTTT,.,few,TRBV27,TRBJ1-1
CAISETGTGGARETQYF,TGTGCCATCAGTGAAACCGGGACAGGGGGCGCACGAGAGACCCAGTACTTC,TRBD1,many,TRBV10-3,TRBJ2-5
CASRPLREGVHNEQFF,TGTGCCAGCAGACCATTGCGGGAGGGCGTCCACAATGAGCAGTTCTTC,.,once,TRBV21-1,TRBJ2-1
CASSLDPGNEQFF,TGTGCCAGCAGCTTAGATCCCGGGAATGAGCAGTTCTTC,.,.,TRBV11-3,TRBJ2-1
CASSVSGLAIAGELFF,TGTGCCAGCAGCGTTTCCGGACTAGCGATCGCCGGGGAGCTGTTTTTT,TRBD2,few,TRBV9,TRBJ2-2
CASRAGGREQYF,TGTGCCAGCAGGGCTGGAGGTCGCGAGCAGTACTTC,.,.,TRBV7-9,TRBJ2-7
CASSVDDRRTYGYTF,TGTGCCAGCAGCGTAGATGACAGGAGGACCTATGGCTACACCTTC,.,many,TRBV9,TRBJ1-2
CSARAEGTYEQYF,TGCAGTGCTAGAGCTGAGGGAACCTACGAGCAGTACTTC,.,.,TRBV20-1,TRBJ2-7
CASSSGQGSDTQYF,TGCGCCAGCAGCTCGGGACAGGGTTCAGATACGCAGTATTTT,TRBD1,many,TRBV5-1,TRBJ2-3
CATSDLQAGSSYNEQFF,TGTGCCACCAGTGATTTGCAGGCGGGGAGCTCCTACAATGAGCAGTTCTTC,.,many,TRBV24-1,TRBJ2-1
CASSVNSPMTYNEQFF,TGCGCCAGCAGTGTAAACTCCCCGATGACTTACAATGAGCAGTTCTTC,.,.,TRBV10-2,TRBJ2-1
CSAPGAPGNTIYF,TGCAGTGCTCCGGGGGCGCCGGGAAACACCATATATTTT,.,.,TRBV20-1,TRBJ1-3
CASRPTPGGSDSPLHF,TGTGCCAGCAGACCTACCCCAGGGGGATCAGATTCACCCCTCCACTTT,TRBD1,many,TRBV7-9,TRBJ1-6
CSARELGLAGNEQFF,TGCAGTGCTAGAGAACTGGGACTAGCGGGGAATGAGCAGTTCTTC,TRBD2,many,TRBV20-1,TRBJ2-1
CASSLTSSRGVGTEAFF,TGTGCCAGCAGCCTGACATCGAGCAGGGGTGTGGGCACTGAAGCTTTCTTT,.,few,TRBV7-2,TRBJ1-1
CASRKQGLSYEQYF,TGTGCCAGCAGGAAACAAGGGCTCTCCTACGAGCAGTACTTC,.,many,TRBV6-1,TRBJ2-7
CASSLLQNPSYGYTF,TGTGCCAGCAGCTTGTTACAGAATCCTTCCTATGGCTACACCTTC,.,.,TRBV5-5,TRBJ1-2
CASSWTSGRVYEQYF,TGCGCCAGCAGTTGGACTAGCGGGAGGGTCTACGAGCAGTACTTC,TRBD2,many,TRBV10-2,TRBJ2-7
CAISGLAESTDTQYF,TGTGCCATCAGCGGACTAGCGGAAAGCACAGATACGCAGTATTTT,TRBD2,many,TRBV10-3,TRBJ2-3
CASSRITYEQYF,TGTGCCAGCAGCCGGATAACCTACGAGCAGTACTTC,.,many,TRBV13,TRBJ2-7
CASSMSGASYEQYF,TGTGCCAGCTCTATGTCAGGGGCGTCGTACGAGCAGTACTTC,.,few,TRBV18,TRBJ2-7
CSARDPQLGSGAIQETQYF,TGCAGTGCTAGAGATCCCCAACTGGGTAGCGGGGCCATACAAGAGACCCAGTACTTC,TRBD2,few,TRBV20-1,TRBJ2-5
CASSQRDGWSSYEQYF,TGCGCCAGCAGTCAACGGGACGGATGGAGCTCCTACGAGCAGTACTTC,.,.,TRBV23-1,TRBJ2-7
CASLPGHYSNQPQHF,TGTGCCAGCCTGCCTGGACACTATAGCAATCAGCCCCAGCATTTT,.,.,TRBV7-2,TRBJ1-5
CASSVGEGGPGTHEQFF,TGTGCCAGCAGCGTAGGGGAGGGAGGGCCCGGTACACATGAGCAGTTCTTC,TRBD2,few,TRBV9,TRBJ2-1
CASSRQPGAKNIQYF,TGTGCCAGCAGTAGACAGCCCGGTGCCAAAAACATTCAGTACTTC,.,many,TRBV7-8,TRBJ2-4
CASSPGRGAGGHGEQFF,TGTGCCAGCTCCCCGGGACGGGGAGCGGGGGGTCACGGTGAGCAGTTCTTC,TRBD2,many,TRBV6-1,TRBJ2-1
CASSFTLRSVQETQYF,TGTGCCAGCAGCTTTACCCTCCGGTCCGTACAAGAGACCCAGTACTTC,.,many,TRBV11-2,TRBJ2-5
CASSHRTVSGPGTDTQYF,TGTGCCAGCAGCCACAGGACAGTGAGTGGGCCAGGCACAGATACGCAGTATTTT,.,.,TRBV3-1,TRBJ2-3
CASSLESGMYEQYF,TGCGCCAGCAGCTTGGAATCAGGGATGTACGAGCAGTACTTC,.,many,TRBV5-1,TRBJ2-7
CSARGGAPTDTQYF,TGCAGTGCTAGGGGGGGTGCTCCCACAGATACGCAGTATTTT,.,many,TRBV20-1,TRBJ2-3